A selection of T cell receptor beta chains follows, all from one sample in a study of long-term antiretroviral therapy in people with HIV. Sequenced by immunoSEQ multiplex PCR; TCRdb stores in-frame clones only, minus some. The sample carries under 20,000 clones, roughly 94% recorded once. The sample consisted of unsorted PBMCs, taken nearly 6.5 years after starting antiretroviral therapy. Source of these receptors: a woman aged 45-60 years with HIV. Each CDR3 is given with its conserved first and last residue. D genes are given only for firm matches. Some rows have no size entry. The others give once, few or many, or a class for an expanded clone.

d_gene,j_gene,abundance,v_gene,CDR3aa,CDR3nt
TRBD1,TRBJ1-2,.,TRBV7-8,CASSLTAGTGGYGYTF,TGTGCCAGCAGTTTGACGGCCGGGACAGGGGGCTATGGCTACACCTTC
.,TRBJ1-5,.,TRBV6-5,CASSPQNQPQHF,TGTGCCAGCAGCCCTCAGAACCAGCCCCAGCATTTT
.,TRBJ2-5,.,TRBV5-1,CASSLDETQYF,TGCGCCAGCAGCTTGGATGAGACCCAGTACTTC
.,TRBJ1-4,.,TRBV10-2,CASSVRLGEKLFF,TGCGCCAGCAGTGTTCGGTTGGGTGAAAAACTGTTTTTT
TRBD2,TRBJ2-3,.,TRBV19,CASRSGRATRADTQYF,TGTGCCAGTCGCAGCGGGAGGGCAACGAGGGCAGATACGCAGTATTTT
.,TRBJ1-1,.,TRBV5-1,CASSLGLLNTEAFF,TGCGCCAGCAGCTTGGGACTATTAAACACTGAAGCTTTCTTT
.,TRBJ1-4,.,TRBV7-9,CASSPLQGINEKLFF,TGTGCCAGCAGCCCCCTGCAGGGTATTAATGAAAAACTGTTTTTT
.,TRBJ2-1,once,TRBV7-3,CASSLTVQGNGEQFF,TGTGCCAGCAGCTTAACGGTACAGGGCAACGGTGAGCAGTTCTTC
.,TRBJ2-4,.,TRBV4-2,CASSVAAEFEAKNIQYF,TGTGCCAGCAGCGTTGCAGCGGAGTTTGAAGCCAAAAACATTCAGTACTTC
.,TRBJ2-7,.,TRBV5-6,CASSLIRDEQYF,TGTGCCAGCAGCTTGATCAGGGACGAGCAGTACTTC
.,TRBJ2-7,once,TRBV11-3,CASSLGREGFEQYF,TGTGCCAGCAGCTTAGGACGTGAGGGGTTCGAGCAGTACTTC
.,TRBJ1-3,once,TRBV6-5,CASSYSGPGNTIYF,TGTGCCAGCAGTTACTCAGGGCCAGGAAACACCATATATTTT
TRBD1,TRBJ1-4,.,TRBV4-1,CASSQVPGQGIKLFF,TGCGCCAGCAGCCAAGTCCCGGGACAGGGGATAAAACTGTTTTTT
.,TRBJ2-3,.,TRBV19,CASSIFPGRGAGDTQYF,TGTGCCAGTAGTATTTTCCCGGGACGGGGAGCTGGAGATACGCAGTATTTT
TRBD1,TRBJ2-7,.,TRBV15,CATSTDLTGGEQYF,TGTGCCACCAGCACAGATCTGACAGGGGGCGAGCAGTACTTC
.,TRBJ2-1,.,TRBV10-1,CATTSPVGVNEQFF,TGCGCCACCACCTCTCCAGTTGGTGTCAATGAGCAGTTCTTC
.,TRBJ1-1,.,TRBV12-5,CASGFKNTEAFF,TGTGCTAGTGGTTTCAAGAACACTGAAGCTTTCTTT
TRBD2,TRBJ2-3,.,TRBV7-6,CASSPTPSGRRRFTDTQYF,TGTGCCAGCAGCCCCACCCCTAGCGGGAGAAGGAGGTTCACAGATACGCAGTATTTT
.,TRBJ2-3,.,TRBV19,CASTKSGTAPTPDTQYF,TGTGCCAGTACAAAGTCTGGAACAGCTCCCACCCCAGATACGCAGTATTTT
TRBD2,TRBJ2-5,.,TRBV4-1,CASSLDRGISLAGGPETQYF,TGCGCCAGCAGCCTCGACAGGGGGATTTCACTAGCGGGAGGGCCGGAGACCCAGTACTTC
.,TRBJ2-5,.,TRBV5-1,CASSLVAAEGETQYF,TGCGCCAGCAGCTTGGTAGCGGCAGAGGGAGAGACCCAGTACTTC
TRBD2,TRBJ2-1,.,TRBV5-1,CASSLAWSSGTYNEQFF,TGCGCCAGCAGCTTGGCCTGGAGTAGCGGGACGTACAATGAGCAGTTCTTC
.,TRBJ2-5,.,TRBV9,CASSVAVTGGETQYF,TGTGCCAGCAGCGTAGCAGTCACCGGAGGGGAGACCCAGTACTTC
.,TRBJ2-5,.,TRBV5-1,CASSLGSREETQYF,TGCGCCAGCAGCTTGGGATCCCGAGAGGAGACCCAGTACTTC
TRBD1,TRBJ2-3,.,TRBV6-4,CASSAIQGSADTQYF,TGTGCCAGCAGTGCTATACAGGGGTCGGCAGATACGCAGTATTTT
TRBD1,TRBJ2-7,.,TRBV5-5,CASSWGQAVSYEQYF,TGTGCCAGCAGCTGGGGACAGGCGGTCTCCTACGAGCAGTACTTC